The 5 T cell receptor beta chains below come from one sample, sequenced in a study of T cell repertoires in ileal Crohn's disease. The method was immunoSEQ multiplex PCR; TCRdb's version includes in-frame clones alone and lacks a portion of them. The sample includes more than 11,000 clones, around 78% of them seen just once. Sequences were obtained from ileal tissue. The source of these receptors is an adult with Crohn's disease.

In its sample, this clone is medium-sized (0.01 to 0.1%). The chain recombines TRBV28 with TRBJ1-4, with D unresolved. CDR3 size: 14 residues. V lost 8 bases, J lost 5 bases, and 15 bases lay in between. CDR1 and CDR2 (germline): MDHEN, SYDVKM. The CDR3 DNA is TGTGCCAGCGTAAACTCGGGAGCCAATGAAAAACTGTTTTTT. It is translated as CASVNSGANEKLFF.

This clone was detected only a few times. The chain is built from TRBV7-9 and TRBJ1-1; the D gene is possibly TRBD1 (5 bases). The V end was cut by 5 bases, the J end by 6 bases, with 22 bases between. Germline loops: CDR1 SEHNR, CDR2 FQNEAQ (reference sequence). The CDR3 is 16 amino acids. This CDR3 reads CASSPPVGHPKAEAFF. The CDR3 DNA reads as TGTGCCAGCAGCCCCCCCGTGGGGCACCCGAAGGCTGAAGCTTTCTTT.

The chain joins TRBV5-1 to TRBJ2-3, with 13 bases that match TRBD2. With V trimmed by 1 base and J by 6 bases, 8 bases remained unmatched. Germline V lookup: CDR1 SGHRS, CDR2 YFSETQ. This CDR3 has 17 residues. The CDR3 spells CASSLSTSGGALDTQYF. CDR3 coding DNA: TGCGCCAGCAGCTTGAGCACTAGCGGGGGGGCATTGGATACGCAGTATTTT.

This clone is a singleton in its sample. CDR3 DNA: TGTGCCAGCAGTGCAACGGGACAGGGTAACGAGCAGTACTTC. Translating gives CASSATGQGNEQYF. The chain employs TRBV2 and TRBJ2-7, with 9 nucleotides matching TRBD1. Trimming cost V 4 bases and J 5 bases; bases outside gene matches: 6. This CDR3 is 14 amino acids long. In germline, CDR1 is SNHLY, CDR2 FYNNEI.

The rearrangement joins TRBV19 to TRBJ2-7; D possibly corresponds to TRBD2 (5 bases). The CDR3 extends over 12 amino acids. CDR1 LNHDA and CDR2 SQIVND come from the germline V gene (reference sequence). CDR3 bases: TGTGTCACCGGGCGGGTCTCCTACGAGCAGTACTTC. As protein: CVTGRVSYEQYF.